This passage covers 25 T cell receptor beta chains from one sample sequenced in a study of blood T cells in healthy people across ages. The use of a sample-barcoded 5' primer and a J-beta primer mix characterized a second PCR of roughly 6 to 11 cycles. A single record per CDR3 protein comes from TCRdb applying MiXCR to the 5' RACE reads. The data show about 810,000 distinct CDR3 sequences, roughly 35% seen once. Specimen: blood. The source is a man in his late teens or twenties in good health.

This clonotype was detected a few times. The J gene is TRBJ2-1, the V gene TRBV7-2; D uncertain. The CDR3 runs 11 residues. Trimming removed 6 bases from V and 13 bases from J, with 13 bases in between. Germline CDR1 reads SGHTA; CDR2 reads FQGNSA. Here the CDR3 reads CASSLTETQFF. The CDR3 DNA follows: TGTGCCAGCAGTCTCACGGAGACCCAGTTCTTC.

Only a few counts were recorded for this clonotype. The V and J genes are TRBV27 and TRBJ1-2; D perhaps matches TRBD1 (6 bases). The germline gives CDR1 MNHEY, CDR2 SMNVEV (reference sequence). The length of the CDR3 is 12 residues. Trimming removed 6 bases from V and 8 bases from J, with 13 bases in between. CDR3: CASRKGVEGYTF. The CDR3 region has the DNA TGTGCCAGCAGAAAGGGGGTGGAAGGCTACACCTTC.

This clonotype was counted ten times or more. Mismatch with germline at one junction end may stem from a read error. The chain joins TRBV5-1 to TRBJ1-6, with 9 nucleotides matching TRBD1. Germline CDR1 and CDR2: SGHRS and YFSETQ. The CDR3 length is 14 residues. CDR3 nucleotides: TGTGCCAGCAGCAGCGGACAGGGGAATTCACCCCTCCACTTT. Amino acids: CASSSGQGNSPLHF.

This clonotype came up a few times. The chain carries TRBV21-1 and TRBJ2-5; the table's D call TRBD1 went unverified against the DNA. TRBV21-1 is described as a pseudogene. This CDR3 comprises 15 residues. CDR3: CASSKGGRPGETQYF. For the CDR3, the DNA is TGTGCCAGCAGCAAAGGGGGGAGACCCGGTGAGACCCAGTACTTC.

This clonotype was seen a handful of times. V gene TRBV4-1 combines with J gene TRBJ1-2; the match to TRBD1 covers 7 bases. Germline V gives CDR1 MGHRA, CDR2 YSYEKL. This CDR3 region has 12 residues. With V trimmed by 4 bases and J by 8 bases, 4 bases remained unmatched. The CDR3 region has the DNA TGCGCCAGCAGCCTAGGGGACAGCGGCTACACCTTC. Translation: CASSLGDSGYTF.

The chain recombines TRBV2 with TRBJ2-5, with 14 bases aligning to TRBD2. The CDR3 has 15 amino acids. The V segment lost 8 bases and the J segment 8 bases; nucleotides outside the gene matches: 10. Germline CDR1 and CDR2: SNHLY and FYNNEI. For the CDR3, the DNA is TGTGCCAGCGAGGGACTAGCGGGAGCGAGGGGCACCCAGTACTTC. Translating gives CASEGLAGARGTQYF.

A word on this clonotype: The germline gene is not matched at one end of the junction; a read error may be the cause. V and J are TRBV7-9 and TRBJ2-6; D remains unclear. The CDR3 is 13 amino acids. Looked up from germline, CDR1 is SEHNR and CDR2 is FQNEAQ (reference sequence). The CDR3 DNA follows: TGTGCCAGCCGCTTCTCTGGGGCCAACGTCCTGACTTTC. It is translated as CASRFSGANVLTF.

This clonotype has more than one count but fewer than ten. A read error may produce the germline difference seen at one junction end. The V call is TRBV6-4, the J call TRBJ2-3; TRBD2 agrees at 13 bases. The germline V gene has CDR1 MRHNA and CDR2 SNTAGT. The CDR3 is 15 amino acids. The CDR3 loop is CASSTSGGATDAQYF. CDR3 nucleotide sequence: TGTGCCAGCAGTACTAGCGGGGGGGCGACAGATGCGCAGTATTTT.

The chain is built from TRBV5-1 and TRBJ1-4; perhaps TRBD1 as D (6 bases). Trimming removed 2 bases at V and 8 bases at J, with 13 bases between. There are 14 residues in the CDR3. Germline V CDR1 and CDR2: SGHRS, YFSETQ. The CDR3 DNA is TGCGCCAGCAGCTTAGGAGGGGGAAGAGAAAAACTGTTTTTT. Encoded protein: CASSLGGGREKLFF.

This chain links TRBV20-1 with TRBJ2-7; no clear D gene. The CDR3 is 13 amino acids. The ends were cut back, 0 bases at V and 7 bases at J, with 13 bases in the middle. From germline, CDR1 is DFQATT and CDR2 SNEGSKA (reference sequence). The CDR3: CSARDNAYNEQYF. In DNA, the CDR3 is TGCAGTGCTAGAGATAACGCCTACAATGAGCAGTACTTC.

The genes are TRBV4-3 and TRBJ1-5; D not certain. The CDR3 contains 18 residues. V dropped 1 base and J dropped 0 bases, with 16 bases sitting between them. Per germline, CDR1 LGHNA and CDR2 YSLEER. Here the CDR3 reads CASSQGFGAAYSNQPQHF. As DNA, the CDR3 is TGCGCCAGCAGCCAAGGTTTCGGCGCAGCGTATAGCAATCAGCCCCAGCATTTT.

This clonotype was found a few times. The chain joins TRBV20-1 to TRBJ1-2; D uncertain. The length of the CDR3 is 14 residues. Germline V lookup: CDR1 DFQATT, CDR2 SNEGSKA (reference sequence). V shed 0 bases and J shed 5 bases, with 13 bases lying between them. The CDR3 region is CSARDPRPPYGYTF. The CDR3, as DNA: TGCAGTGCTAGAGATCCACGGCCCCCGTATGGCTACACCTTC.

This clonotype has just a few counts. The chain links TRBV20-1 to TRBJ1-1; 7 bases agree with TRBD1. J was trimmed by 1 base and V by 4 bases; bases with no gene match: 6. Germline values: CDR1 DFQATT, CDR2 SNEGSKA (reference sequence). The CDR3 contains 14 residues. In nucleotides, the CDR3 is TGCAGTGCTATCAAAACAGGGGCGAACACTGAAGCTTTCTTT. As protein: CSAIKTGANTEAFF.

This clonotype has a count of ten or more. In DNA form, the CDR3 reads TGCAGTGCTACCGCAGTAATCAATGAGCAGTTCTTC. Its protein is CSATAVINEQFF. The chain recombines TRBV20-1 with TRBJ2-1; D call uncertain. CDR1 is DFQATT, CDR2 SNEGSKA, per germline (reference sequence). The CDR3 spans 12 residues. Trimming stripped 4 bases from V and 6 bases from J, with 10 bases between.

This clonotype was observed a handful of times. V and J are TRBV12-3 or TRBV12-4 and TRBJ1-1; unclear D gene. Trimming cost V 3 bases and J 6 bases, with 8 bases left between them. The CDR3 loop spans 12 amino acids. The CDR3 reads CASSFHPSEAFF. The CDR3 nucleotides are TGTGCCAGCAGTTTTCACCCCTCTGAAGCTTTCTTT.

This clonotype has a handful of counts. The CDR3 reads CASSLYGEAFF. The CDR3 DNA sequence: TGTGCCAGCAGTCTATATGGTGAAGCTTTCTTT. The chain recombines TRBV6-6 with TRBJ1-1; D is undetermined. The germline CDR1 and CDR2 sequences are MNHNY and SVGAGI (reference sequence). The CDR3 runs 11 residues. The V gene lost 5 bases and the J gene lost 7 bases, with 8 bases spanning the gap.

Comments on this clonotype: At one end, the junction sequence differs from germline, possibly due to a read error. The CDR3 loop reads CASSPNLGQGHYNERFF. The CDR3 region has the DNA TGTGCCAGCAGCCCTAACCTTGGGCAGGGGCATTACAATGAGCGGTTCTTC. This chain uses TRBV3-1 with TRBJ2-1, with D possibly TRBD1 on 6 matching bases. This CDR3 is 17 amino acids long. Germline values: CDR1 LGHDT, CDR2 YNNKEL (reference sequence).

The V gene is TRBV21-1, the J gene TRBJ2-1; the D call of TRBD1 is as the table states it, not checked on the DNA. Gene TRBJ2-7 matches the end of the DNA better, so the J call may be wrong. TRBV21-1 is assigned pseudogene status. CDR3 size: 16 residues. CDR3 sequence: CASSKDGTGGRNEQYF. The DNA for the CDR3 is TGTGCCAGCAGCAAAGATGGAACAGGGGGGCGCAATGAGCAGTACTTC.

The sample holds many counts of this clonotype. The chain carries TRBV29-1 and TRBJ2-1, with D possibly matching TRBD1 (5 bases). CDR1 and CDR2 (germline): SQVTM, ANQGSEA. The CDR3 has 13 amino acids. Trimming took 0 bases from V and 7 from J, leaving 10 bases between them. The CDR3 sequence: CSVEEGQGNEQFF. The CDR3 region has the DNA TGCAGCGTTGAAGAGGGTCAGGGAAATGAGCAGTTCTTC.

The chain carries TRBV9 and TRBJ2-3; perhaps TRBD1 as D (6 bases). CDR3 length: 13 amino acids. The germline gives CDR1 SGDLS, CDR2 YYNGEE. Trimming shortened V by 3 bases and J by 6 bases, and 11 bases separated the two germline ends. The CDR3 nucleotides are TGTGCCAGCAGCGCAACCCAGGGGGATACGCAGTATTTT. Translated, it gives CASSATQGDTQYF.

CDR3 region: CASSLIAGVSSDTQYF. As DNA, the CDR3 is TGTGCCAGCAGCTTGATAGCGGGGGTTTCATCAGATACGCAGTATTTT. The chain joins TRBV5-4 to TRBJ2-3; 9 bases match TRBD2. V lost 1 base, J lost 4 bases, and 7 bases stayed unmatched. CDR1 and CDR2 from the germline V gene are SGHNT and YYREEE (reference sequence). The CDR3 runs to 16 residues.

The chain links TRBV5-1 to TRBJ2-7; D remains ambiguous. The V gene lost 7 bases and the J gene lost 3 bases, with 20 bases spanning the gap. CDR1 SGHRS and CDR2 YFSETQ come from the germline V gene. The CDR3 spans 15 residues. The CDR3 spells CASRPGSTASYEQYF. The CDR3 DNA is TGCGCCAGCCGTCCCGGGTCTACAGCCAGCTACGAGCAGTACTTC.

This clonotype was seen more than once but under ten times. The rearrangement links TRBV28 to TRBJ2-6, with D possibly TRBD1 on 6 matching bases. This CDR3 has 17 amino acids. CDR1 and CDR2 from the germline V gene are MDHEN and SYDVKM. V was trimmed by 4 bases and J by 4 bases, leaving 17 bases between them. Here the CDR3 DNA reads TGTGCCAGCAGTTCCCCCTACAGGGTGGCAGGGGCCAACGTCCTGACTTTC. Translating it yields CASSSPYRVAGANVLTF. Supplemented by reference TRBV28 and TRBJ2-6, the full variable domain reads DVKVTQSSRYLVKRTGEKVFLECVQDMDHENMFWYRQDPGLGLRLIYFSYDVKMKEKGDIPEGYSVSREKKERFSLILESASTNQTSMYLCASSSPYRVAGANVLTFGAGSRLTVL.

Here the CDR3 DNA reads TGTGCCAGCTGCGTAGGACGGGAAGAAAAACTGTTTTTT. Translated: CASCVGREEKLFF. V is TRBV12-3 or TRBV12-4 and J is TRBJ1-4, with D unclear. The V gene lost 8 bases and the J gene lost 8 bases, with 15 bases spanning the gap. This CDR3 contains 13 residues.

Note on this clonotype: This may stem from a read error, because a much larger clone lies one nucleotide away. The J gene is TRBJ1-1, the V gene TRBV12-3 or TRBV12-4, with D tentatively TRBD1 (5 bases). This CDR3 is built from 19 residues. The CDR3 sequence: CVSSSFWAEWRGRLTEAFF. The CDR3 DNA is TGTGTCAGCAGCTCTTTTTGGGCCGAATGGAGGGGCAGGCTCACTGAAGCTTTCTTT.